This entry is about one TCR beta chain. This clonotype was recorded at least ten times. Its binding antigen is unknown. Base qualities were left out, and no much larger clone turns up one base away. This sample stems from a study of early T cells in non-severe SARS-CoV-2 infection (dated by TCRdb to the early 2020s). Looking at the study overall: Bulk RNA from unsorted whole blood was used for TCR sequencing, so alpha and beta chains could not be paired.

The library was generated by 5' RACE. Reads for this sample came from a NextSeq 500. In the TCR library protocol, unique molecular identifiers were attached to individual cDNA molecules to correct for PCR bias and sequencing error. Both TCR alpha and beta chains were sequenced, and tight co-correlation was observed between alpha and beta sequence abundances in each sample. Per the authors' processing: Decombinator V4 was used to perform V gene, J gene and CDR3 annotation of TCR sequences. Expanded TCRs were defined as changing significantly between any two time points under a Poisson model with p below 0.0001. TCR abundances were normalised to the total number of TCRs sequenced in each sample and reported as counts per million. MAIT TCRs were defined by TRAV1-2 paired with TRAJ12, TRAJ20 or TRAJ33, and iNKT TCRs by TRAV10 paired with TRAJ18. VDJdb, accessed 1 November 2021, was searched for CMV, EBV and SARS-CoV-2 annotated TCRs, with TCRs annotated for multiple antigens excluded. The raw public data were reprocessed by TCRdb itself: fastp quality trimming at Q25, MiXCR clonotype calling, in-frame beta chains only. Merged by CDR3 protein, the rows form single entries marked with the most common genes and DNA. TCRdb's processing, not the authors' own work, is the source of the V and J calls. In this sample the table shows 50,000 to 60,000 distinct CDR3 sequences, approximately 13% of which occur a single time. The biggest ten clones account for 1.3% to 1.5% of the sample.

A case-control design nested within a healthcare worker cohort in London, UK, was used, with weekly nasopharyngeal swab PCR tests and blood sampling performed. Between 23 and 31 March 2020, the week of the UK lockdown, healthcare workers were enrolled and then followed up weekly for as long as 16 weeks. Findings and caveats that apply to the study as a whole: VDJdb matching was skewed toward anti-spike CD8 responses and likely underestimated virus-specific expansions by missing private and CD4 specificities.

Its CDR3 holds 16 amino acids, cysteine through phenylalanine. Of all the DNA, just the CDR3 is kept, 48 bases in frame from base 1. V and J lose 3 bases and 3 bases, and a span of 16 bases separates them. CDR1 is given as SEHNR and CDR2 as FQNEAQ, both from the germline V gene (reference sequence). The clonotype comes from an adult who was a healthcare worker with PCR-confirmed SARS-CoV-2 infection or an uninfected control (not recorded which). The source material was whole blood. The rearranged chain carries TRBV7-9 and TRBJ2-3; the best D guess is TRBD2, with 7 bases matching. The DNA sequence follows: TGTGCCAGCAGCTTCGGTGGGGGGGCGGTTACAGATACGCAGTATTTT. This yields the protein CASSFGGGAVTDTQYF.